This T cell receptor beta chain was profiled in a study of CXCR3-negative and CXCR3-positive naive CD8 T cells. The germline V gene has CDR1 SGHTA and CDR2 FQGNSA. This CDR3 has 16 residues. As for this clonotype: Antigen specificity is unknown.

Points from the study as a whole: Naive cells used TRBV-TRBJ genes in much the same way whether CXCR3-negative or CXCR3-positive; memory cells did not. In cryopreserved cells, CXCR3 expression partially decreased, and fresh PBMCs were used in most assays.

By phenotype, naive CD8+ T cells were CD45RO-CCR7+CD27+CD95-. The authors made the TRB cDNA libraries by 5' RACE using UMI labels. Using the 5' RACE reads, TCRdb records one entry per CDR3 protein without DNA. This table holds about 62,000 distinct CDR3 sequences. Sequenced input: naive CXCR3- CD8+ T cells from blood. Subset reported: CD45RO-CCR7+CD27+CD95- naive CD8+ T cells lacking CXCR3 (TNR3-). The V call is TRBV7-2, the J call TRBJ2-5; the TCRdb call, TRBD2, lacks DNA for checking. The clonotype originates from a human donor in good health. Some clones in this sample may be carry-over from other donors' samples. Here the CDR3 reads CASSSTSGGARETQYF. Drawing the rest from reference TRBV7-2 and TRBJ2-5, the complete variable domain is GAGVSQSPSNKVTEKGKDVELRCDPISGHTALYWYRQSLGQGLEFLIYFQGNSAPDKSGLPSDRFSAERTGGSVSTLTIQRTQQEDSAVYLCASSSTSGGARETQYFGPGTRLLVL.